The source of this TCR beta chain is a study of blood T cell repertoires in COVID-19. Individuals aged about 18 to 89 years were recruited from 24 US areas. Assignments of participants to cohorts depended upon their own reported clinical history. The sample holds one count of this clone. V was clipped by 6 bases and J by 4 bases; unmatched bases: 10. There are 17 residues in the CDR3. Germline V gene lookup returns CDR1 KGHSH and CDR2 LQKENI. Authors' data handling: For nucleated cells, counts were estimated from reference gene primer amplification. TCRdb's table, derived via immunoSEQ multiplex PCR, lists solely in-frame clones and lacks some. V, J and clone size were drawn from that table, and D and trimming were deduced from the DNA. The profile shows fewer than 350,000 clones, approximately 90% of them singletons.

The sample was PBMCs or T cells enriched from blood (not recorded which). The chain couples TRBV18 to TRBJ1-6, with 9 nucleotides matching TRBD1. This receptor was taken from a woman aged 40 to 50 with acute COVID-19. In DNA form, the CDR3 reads TGTGCCAGCTCTCCGACCCCGGGACAGGGTTATAATTCACCCCTCCACTTT. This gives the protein CASSPTPGQGYNSPLHF. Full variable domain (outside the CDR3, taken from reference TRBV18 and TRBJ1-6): NAGVMQNPRHLVRRRGQEARLRCSPMKGHSHVYWYRQLPEEGLKFMVYLQKENIIDESGMPKERFSAEFPKEGPSILRIQQVVRGDSAAYFCASSPTPGQGYNSPLHFGNGTRLTVT.